These 21 T cell receptor beta chains were all obtained from the same sample, sequenced in a study of regulatory T cells in long-lasting Graves disease (dated by TCRdb to about 2021). The time point label, as the study defines it: newly diagnosed GD, antithyroid drugs for less than 3 months. For both TCR sequencing and RNA sequencing, RNA was extracted from PBMCs using TRIzol. Receptor amplification or capture employed multiplex PCR. Sequencing instrument: Illumina HiSeq 4000. CDR3 regions were amplified by Arm-PCR with iRepertoire HTBI primers to construct TCR beta libraries. TCRdb handled the public reads itself, with Q25 trimming in fastp and clone calling in MiXCR, and kept productive beta chains. Each record represents a unique CDR3 protein, reported with the most common genes and DNA among its rows. The sample data list 380,000 or so distinct CDR3 sequences, and around 15% of these were observed just once. The biggest ten clones account for roughly 21% of the sample.

The same data also contributed to another study, on T cells in Graves' hyperthyroidism and ophthalmopathy.

Source: peripheral blood mononuclear cells (PBMCs), taken at new diagnosis, from a patient treated with antithyroid drugs. The receptor source for this set is a young woman with Graves disease. Donor details come from another sample of the same person, matched by shared clones.

This clonotype was counted at least ten times. The V and J genes are TRBV7-2 and TRBJ2-7, with D perhaps being TRBD1 or TRBD2 (5 bases each). Germline-derived CDR1 and CDR2 are SGHTA and FQGNSA. CDR3 length equals 14 residues. Trimming removed 5 bases from V and 3 bases from J, with 14 bases in between. The DNA for the CDR3 is TGTGCCAGCAGCCGGGCTGGGGCGGGCTACGAGCAGTACTTC. Its translation: CASSRAGAGYEQYF.

This clonotype was observed at least ten times. This sequence joins TRBV20-1 and TRBJ2-1; a possible D gene is TRBD1 (5 bases). The CDR3 runs to 12 residues. Trimming cost V 6 bases and J 12 bases, with 18 bases left between them. Germline V gene lookup returns CDR1 DFQATT and CDR2 SNEGSKA (reference sequence). CDR3 sequence reads: CSATALGQGQFF. The DNA for the CDR3 is TGCAGTGCCACTGCTCTCGGCCAGGGGCAGTTCTTC.

This clonotype appeared many times. This chain joins TRBV11-2 and TRBJ2-1; TRBD1 might be the D (6 bases). This CDR3 contains 15 residues. V was shortened by 2 bases and J by 2 bases, with 10 bases between the two germline ends. From germline, CDR1 is SGHAT and CDR2 FQNNGV. CDR3 DNA sequence: TGTGCCAGCAGCTTAATGTGGGACACCTACAATGAGCAGTTCTTC. This codes for CASSLMWDTYNEQFF.

This clonotype has just one count. The V and J genes are TRBV5-1 and TRBJ2-5; 10 nucleotides line up with TRBD1. The end of the DNA fits TRBJ2-1 better, so the J call may be wrong. The CDR3 loop spans 18 amino acids. Germline V gene data show CDR1 as SGHRS and CDR2 as YFSETQ. This CDR3 reads CASKNSGTGEYVLDEQFF. The DNA for the CDR3 is TGCGCCAGCAAGAATTCCGGGACAGGGGAGTACGTACTGGATGAGCAGTTCTTC.

The V gene is TRBV20-1, the J gene TRBJ2-1, with D perhaps TRBD2 (6 bases). Germline assignment: CDR1 DFQATT and CDR2 SNEGSKA (reference sequence). V lost 6 bases, J lost 3 bases, and 21 bases lay in between. The CDR3 runs to 16 residues. The CDR3 here is CSATLREPIFYNEQFF. As DNA, the CDR3 is TGCAGTGCCACTCTACGGGAGCCAATTTTCTACAATGAGCAGTTCTTC.

The chain couples TRBV4-1 to TRBJ1-6; TRBD1 matches at 7 bases. V lost 1 base and J lost 10; bases outside the gene matches: 7. The CDR3 runs 15 residues. CDR1 is MGHRA, CDR2 YSYEKL, per germline. This chain's CDR3 is CASSQATGDYSPLHF. The DNA of the CDR3 is TGCGCCAGCAGCCAAGCTACAGGGGATTACTCACCCCTCCACTTT.

In this sample, this clonotype turned up many times. V is TRBV7-3 and J is TRBJ2-7; TRBD2 matches 7 bases. CDR1 and CDR2 from the germline V gene are SGHTA and FQGTGA. The J segment lost 0 bases and the V segment lost 5 bases, leaving 13 bases of the junction unmatched. The CDR3 has 17 amino acids. CDR3 loop: CASSQRIKRDVSYEQYF. The CDR3 DNA sequence: TGTGCCAGCAGCCAACGGATCAAGCGGGACGTCTCCTACGAGCAGTACTTC.

This clonotype was observed many times. This sequence joins TRBV20-1 and TRBJ1-2; a weak D match, TRBD1 (6 bases). The CDR3 covers 14 residues. The V end lost 3 bases, the J end lost 6 bases, and 17 bases lay between the germline ends. Looked up from germline, CDR1 is DFQATT and CDR2 is SNEGSKA (reference sequence). CDR3 DNA: TGCAGTGCTAGCCCGGGGGGCAGGGGCGATGGCTACACCTTC. Amino acids: CSASPGGRGDGYTF.

On this clonotype itself: This may arise from a read error, as a much more abundant clone is one base away. The rearrangement joins TRBV20-1 to TRBJ1-1; 10 bases match TRBD1. V lost 3 bases to trimming and J lost 2 bases; unmatched junction nucleotides: 3. Per germline, CDR1 DFQATT and CDR2 SNEGSKA (reference sequence). CDR3 size: 14 residues. Here the CDR3 reads CSARGQGTNTEAFF. The CDR3 region has the DNA TGCAGTGCTAGGGGACAGGGGACCAACACTGAAGCTTTCTTT.

The chain has TRBV15 and TRBJ2-2; D is ambiguous. The CDR3 has 14 residues. Germline values: CDR1 LNHNV, CDR2 YYDKDF (reference sequence). V was shortened by 8 bases and J by 7 bases, with 17 bases between the two germline ends. In DNA form, the CDR3 reads TGTGCCACCCATGTCGGGCGGTCCGGCGGGGAGCTGTTTTTT. It specifies CATHVGRSGGELFF.

The chain joins TRBV19 to TRBJ2-7; D assignment may be TRBD1 or TRBD2 (5 bases each). Trimming stripped 3 bases from V and 2 bases from J, with 11 bases between. The germline CDR1 and CDR2 sequences are LNHDA and SQIVND (reference sequence). The CDR3 runs 14 residues. CDR3 in DNA: TGTGCCAGTAGTATGGGACCGAACGCCTACGAGCAGTACTTC. Translated, it gives CASSMGPNAYEQYF.

This clonotype was observed many times. The chain links TRBV11-2 to TRBJ2-4, with 11 bases lining up with TRBD2. The germline CDR1 and CDR2 sequences are SGHAT and FQNNGV. The junction had 10 bases not matched to a gene; V was cut back by 4 bases and J by 8 bases. This CDR3 spans 16 amino acids. CDR3 DNA: TGTGCCAGCAGCTCCACTAGCGGGAGTTCTTGGGACATTCAGTACTTC. Amino acid sequence: CASSSTSGSSWDIQYF.

In the case of this clonotype: This may come from a read error, since a much larger clone is one base off. In this CDR3 the conserved last residue, phenylalanine or tryptophan, is missing, so a read error is likely. The CDR3 DNA is TGCGCCAGCAGCCAAGATACAGGGCCATCGCAAGAGACCCAGTACTCC. This codes for CASSQDTGPSQETQYS. This chain uses TRBV4-1 with TRBJ2-5; maybe TRBD1 (6 bases). The germline gives CDR1 MGHRA, CDR2 YSYEKL. V lost 0 bases and J 2 bases, leaving 13 bases between the germline ends. The CDR3 is made up of 16 amino acids.

This clonotype was picked up many times. The CDR3 region is CASNRGTTTLAGELFF. For the CDR3, the DNA is TGCGCCAGCAACAGGGGGACAACTACACTGGCCGGGGAGCTGTTTTTT. V gene TRBV5-1 combines with J gene TRBJ2-2, with 8 bases lining up with TRBD1. Germline lookup yields CDR1 SGHRS and CDR2 YFSETQ. J gave up 6 bases and V 6 bases, and 13 bases lay outside the gene matches. The CDR3 sequence is 16 residues long.

V is TRBV11-3 and J is TRBJ2-5; weak D call: TRBD2 (5 bases). This CDR3 has 15 amino acids. From germline, CDR1 is SGHNT and CDR2 YENEEA. V was cut by 4 bases and J by 3 bases, with 15 bases left in between. The CDR3, as DNA: TGTGCCAGCAGCTCCCGCACCGGGCGGGAAGAGACCCAGTACTTC. This sequence encodes CASSSRTGREETQYF.

This clonotype was found many times. This chain uses TRBV10-3 with TRBJ2-7, with 10 bases aligning to TRBD2. This CDR3 has 15 amino acids. Germline trimming cut 3 bases from V and 3 bases from J; bases unmatched to any gene: 5. Per the germline V gene, CDR1 is ENHRY and CDR2 is SYGVKD. The CDR3 spells CAISDETSGRYEQYF. The CDR3 DNA reads as TGTGCCATCAGTGATGAGACTAGCGGGCGCTACGAGCAGTACTTC.

This clonotype appeared many times. The rearrangement uses TRBV28 and TRBJ2-7; 10 nucleotides agree with TRBD1. The CDR3 length is 14 residues. Germline CDR1 is MDHEN and CDR2 is SYDVKM. V was clipped by 7 bases and J by 3 bases; unmatched bases: 6. The CDR3 loop reads CASKPGTGVYEQYF. For the CDR3, the DNA is TGTGCCAGCAAACCCGGGACAGGGGTCTACGAGCAGTACTTC.

This clonotype occurred many times. The chain carries TRBV9 and TRBJ2-3, with 10 bases lining up with TRBD2. Germline CDR1 and CDR2: SGDLS and YYNGEE. This CDR3 is 16 amino acids long. V shed 3 bases, J shed 0 bases, and the junction held 4 bases outside the gene matches. CDR3 region: CASSATSGASTDTQYF. CDR3 sequence (DNA): TGTGCCAGCAGCGCAACTAGCGGGGCTAGCACAGATACGCAGTATTTT. The whole variable domain, filled in from reference TRBV9 and TRBJ2-3, reads DSGVTQTPKHLITATGQRVTLRCSPRSGDLSVYWYQQSLDQGLQFLIQYYNGEERAKGNILERFSAQQFPDLHSELNLSSLELGDSALYFCASSATSGASTDTQYFGPGTRLTVL.

The rearrangement joins TRBV10-3 to TRBJ2-1; 12 bases match TRBD2. CDR3 length: 14 amino acids. J was trimmed by 10 bases and V by 8 bases; bases with no gene match: 9. Germline CDR1 reads ENHRY; CDR2 reads SYGVKD. CDR3 residues: CAIRGLAGTGEQFF. In DNA form, the CDR3 reads TGTGCCATCCGGGGACTAGCGGGTACAGGGGAGCAGTTCTTC.

This clonotype was counted ten times or more. The V and J genes are TRBV5-1 and TRBJ2-4; maybe TRBD2 (6 bases). V was trimmed by 1 base and J by 7 bases, leaving 12 bases between them. Per germline, CDR1 SGHRS and CDR2 YFSETQ. This CDR3 has 14 amino acids. The CDR3 sequence: CASSLSGRFNIQYF. DNA for the CDR3: TGCGCCAGCAGCTTGTCAGGGAGGTTCAACATTCAGTACTTC. Based on the CDR3 plus reference TRBV5-1 and TRBJ2-4, the full variable domain is KAGVTQTPRYLIKTRGQQVTLSCSPISGHRSVSWYQQTPGQGLQFLFEYFSETQRNKGNFPGRFSGRQFSNSRSEMNVSTLELGDSALYLCASSLSGRFNIQYFGAGTRLSVL.

The gene calls are TRBV6-1 and TRBJ2-2; 7 nucleotides align to TRBD2. V lost 8 bases to trimming and J lost 3 bases; unmatched junction nucleotides: 6. The germline V gene encodes CDR1 MNHNS and CDR2 SASEGT. The CDR3 sequence is 14 residues long. DNA of the CDR3: TGTGCCAGCTGGGGGACTACCTACACCGGGGAGCTGTTTTTT. Translating it yields CASWGTTYTGELFF.